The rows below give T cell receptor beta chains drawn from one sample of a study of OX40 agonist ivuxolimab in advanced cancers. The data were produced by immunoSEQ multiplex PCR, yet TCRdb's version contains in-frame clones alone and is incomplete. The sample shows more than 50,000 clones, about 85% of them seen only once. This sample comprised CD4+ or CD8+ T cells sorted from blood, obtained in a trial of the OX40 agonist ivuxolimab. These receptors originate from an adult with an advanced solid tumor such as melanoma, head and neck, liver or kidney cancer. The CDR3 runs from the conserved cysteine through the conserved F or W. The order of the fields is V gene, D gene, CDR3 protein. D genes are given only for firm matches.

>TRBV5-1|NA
CASSLGAGLTNYGYTF
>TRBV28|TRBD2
CASSLPSAGAHNEQFF
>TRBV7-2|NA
CASSRWDLRNTIYF
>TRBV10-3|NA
CAISKGDRIYGYTF
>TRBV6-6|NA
CASSYSSQLYNEQFF
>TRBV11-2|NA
CASSPRWEGGYTF
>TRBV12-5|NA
CASGEGLLNTGELFF
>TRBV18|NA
CASSLGGPSSEQYF
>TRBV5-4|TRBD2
CASSSRLAGRETQYF
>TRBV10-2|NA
CASSDSNSNQPQHF
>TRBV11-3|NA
CASSLAGDEQYF
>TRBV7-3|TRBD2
CASSSRSGSVETQYF
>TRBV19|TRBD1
CASRRQGSNQPQHF
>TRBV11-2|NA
CASSLAITPSYEQYF
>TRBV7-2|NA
CASTAQGNTEAFF
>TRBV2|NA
CASAPFREQYF
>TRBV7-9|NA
CASSLVGASDTGELFF
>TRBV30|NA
CAWSRPGRDEQFF
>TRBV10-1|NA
CASSESMVGQPQHF
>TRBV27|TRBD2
CASTKLAGSSGGRLLSNYEQFF
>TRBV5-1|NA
CASSLARQGANYGYTF
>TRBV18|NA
CASSGGSTETQYF
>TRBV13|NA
CASSFQGYEQYF
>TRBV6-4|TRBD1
CASSEQGVSLYEQYF
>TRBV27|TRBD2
CASSQTPGLGPAGEYF
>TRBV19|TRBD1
CASSADRGFYEQYF